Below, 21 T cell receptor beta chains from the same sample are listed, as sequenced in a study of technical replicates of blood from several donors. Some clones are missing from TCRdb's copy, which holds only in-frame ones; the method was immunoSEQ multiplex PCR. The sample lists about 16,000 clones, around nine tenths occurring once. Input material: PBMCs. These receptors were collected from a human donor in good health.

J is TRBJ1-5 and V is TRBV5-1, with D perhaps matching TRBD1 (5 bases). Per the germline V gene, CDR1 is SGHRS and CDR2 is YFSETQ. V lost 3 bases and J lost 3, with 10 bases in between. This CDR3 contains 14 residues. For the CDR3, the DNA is TGCGCCAGCAGCTACGACAGTAACAATCAGCCCCAGCATTTT. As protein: CASSYDSNNQPQHF.

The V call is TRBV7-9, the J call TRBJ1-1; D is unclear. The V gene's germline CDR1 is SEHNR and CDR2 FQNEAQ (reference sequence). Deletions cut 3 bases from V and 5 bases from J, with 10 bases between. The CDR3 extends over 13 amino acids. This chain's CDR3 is CASSFSVETEAFF. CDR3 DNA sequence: TGTGCCAGCAGCTTCTCCGTGGAGACTGAAGCTTTCTTT.

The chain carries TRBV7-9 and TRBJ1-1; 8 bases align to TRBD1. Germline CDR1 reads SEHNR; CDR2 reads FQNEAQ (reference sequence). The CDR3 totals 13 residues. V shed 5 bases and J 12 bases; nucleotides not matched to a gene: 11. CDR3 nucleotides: TGTGCCAGCAGCGGGCGGCAGGGGGCGAGACCTTTCTTT. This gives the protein CASSGRQGARPFF.

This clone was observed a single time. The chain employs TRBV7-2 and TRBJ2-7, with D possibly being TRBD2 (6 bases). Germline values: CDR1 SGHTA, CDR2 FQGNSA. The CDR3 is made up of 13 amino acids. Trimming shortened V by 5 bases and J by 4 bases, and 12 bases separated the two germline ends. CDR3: CASSPGREYEQYF. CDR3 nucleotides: TGTGCCAGCAGCCCAGGGCGGGAATACGAGCAGTACTTC.

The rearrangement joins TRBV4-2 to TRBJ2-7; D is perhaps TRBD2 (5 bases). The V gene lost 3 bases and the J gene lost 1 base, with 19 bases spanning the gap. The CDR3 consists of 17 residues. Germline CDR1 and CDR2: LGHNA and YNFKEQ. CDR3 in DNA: TGTGCCAGCAGCCATGTGGACTCCAACACAGAATCCTACGAGCAGTACTTC. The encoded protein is CASSHVDSNTESYEQYF.

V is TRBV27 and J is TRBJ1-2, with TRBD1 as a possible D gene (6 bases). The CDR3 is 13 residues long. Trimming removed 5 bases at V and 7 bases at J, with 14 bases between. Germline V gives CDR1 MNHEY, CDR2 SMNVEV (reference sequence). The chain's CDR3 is CASSQGPQGGYTF. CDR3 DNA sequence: TGTGCCAGCAGTCAGGGGCCTCAAGGTGGCTACACCTTC.

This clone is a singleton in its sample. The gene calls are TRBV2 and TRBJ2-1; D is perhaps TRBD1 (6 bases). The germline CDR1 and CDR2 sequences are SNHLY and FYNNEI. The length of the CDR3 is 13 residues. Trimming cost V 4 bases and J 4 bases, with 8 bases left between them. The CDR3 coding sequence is TGTGCCAGCAGTGGAGACAGGTACAATGAGCAGTTCTTC. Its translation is CASSGDRYNEQFF.

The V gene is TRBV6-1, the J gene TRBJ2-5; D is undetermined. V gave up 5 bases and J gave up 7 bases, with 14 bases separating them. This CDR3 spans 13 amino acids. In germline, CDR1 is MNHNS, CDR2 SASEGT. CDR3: CASSPELWWTQYF. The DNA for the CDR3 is TGTGCCAGCAGTCCGGAGTTGTGGTGGACCCAGTACTTC.

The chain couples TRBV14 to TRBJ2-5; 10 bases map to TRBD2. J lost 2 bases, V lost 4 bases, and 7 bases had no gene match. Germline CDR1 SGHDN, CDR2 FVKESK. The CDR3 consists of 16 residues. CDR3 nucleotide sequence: TGTGCCAGCAGCCCTCGACTAGCGGGTTCTCAAGAGACCCAGTACTTC. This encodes CASSPRLAGSQETQYF. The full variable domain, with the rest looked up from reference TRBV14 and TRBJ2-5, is EAGVTQFPSHSVIEKGQTVTLRCDPISGHDNLYWYRRVMGKEIKFLLHFVKESKQDESGMPNNRFLAERTGGTYSTLKVQPAELEDSGVYFCASSPRLAGSQETQYFGPGTRLLVL.

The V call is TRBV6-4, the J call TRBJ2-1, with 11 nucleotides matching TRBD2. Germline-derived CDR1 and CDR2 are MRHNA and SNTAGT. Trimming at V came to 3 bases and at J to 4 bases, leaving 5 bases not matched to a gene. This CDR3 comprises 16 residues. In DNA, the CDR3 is TGTGCCAGCAGTGAAACTAGCGGGAGCGGGTACAATGAGCAGTTCTTC. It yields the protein CASSETSGSGYNEQFF.

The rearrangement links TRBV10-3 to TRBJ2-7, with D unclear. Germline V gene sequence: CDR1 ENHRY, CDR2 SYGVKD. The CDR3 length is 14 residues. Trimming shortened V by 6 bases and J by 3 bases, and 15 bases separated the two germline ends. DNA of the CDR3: TGTGCCATCAGCCCCAGAGAGCTAGGCTACGAGCAGTACTTC. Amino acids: CAISPRELGYEQYF.

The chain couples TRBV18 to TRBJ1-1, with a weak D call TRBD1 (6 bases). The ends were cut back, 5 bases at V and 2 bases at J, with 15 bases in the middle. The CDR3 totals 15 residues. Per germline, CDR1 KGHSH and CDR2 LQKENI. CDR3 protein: CASSERTVANTEAFF. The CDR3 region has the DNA TGTGCCAGCTCAGAGAGGACAGTAGCCAACACTGAAGCTTTCTTT.

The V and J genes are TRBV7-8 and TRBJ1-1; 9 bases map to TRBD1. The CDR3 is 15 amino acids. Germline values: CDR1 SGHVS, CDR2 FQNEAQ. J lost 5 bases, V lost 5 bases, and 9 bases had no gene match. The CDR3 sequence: CASSQNRGRRTEAFF. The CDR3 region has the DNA TGTGCCAGCAGCCAAAACAGGGGGCGCAGGACTGAAGCTTTCTTT.

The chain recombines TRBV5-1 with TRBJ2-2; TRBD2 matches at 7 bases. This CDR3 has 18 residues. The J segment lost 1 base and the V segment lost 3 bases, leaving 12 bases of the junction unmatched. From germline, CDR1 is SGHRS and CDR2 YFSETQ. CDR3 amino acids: CASSWGPLAGENTGELFF. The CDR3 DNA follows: TGCGCCAGCAGCTGGGGCCCCTTAGCGGGCGAGAACACCGGGGAGCTGTTTTTT.

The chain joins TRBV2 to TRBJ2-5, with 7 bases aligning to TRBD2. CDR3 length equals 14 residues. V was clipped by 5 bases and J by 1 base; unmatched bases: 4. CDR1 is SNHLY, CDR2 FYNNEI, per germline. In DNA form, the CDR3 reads TGTGCCAGCAGTCGGGGGGTCCTCCAAGAGACCCAGTACTTC. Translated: CASSRGVLQETQYF.

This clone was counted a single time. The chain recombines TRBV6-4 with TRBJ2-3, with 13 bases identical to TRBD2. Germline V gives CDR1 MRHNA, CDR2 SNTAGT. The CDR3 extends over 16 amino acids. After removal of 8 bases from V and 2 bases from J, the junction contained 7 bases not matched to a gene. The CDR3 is CASAETSGRATDTQYF. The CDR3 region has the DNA TGTGCCAGCGCAGAAACTAGCGGGAGGGCCACAGATACGCAGTATTTT.

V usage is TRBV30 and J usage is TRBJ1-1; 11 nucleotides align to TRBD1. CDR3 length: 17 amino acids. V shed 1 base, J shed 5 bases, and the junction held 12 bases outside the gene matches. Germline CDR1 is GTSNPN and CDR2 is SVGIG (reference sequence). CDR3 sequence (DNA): TGTGCCTGGAGTGCCTCCTCCGCGGGACAGGGGGATACTGAAGCTTTCTTT. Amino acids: CAWSASSAGQGDTEAFF.

The CDR3 nucleotides are TGCGCCAGCAGCAAGGACAGGGATGATACGCAGTATTTT. This sequence encodes CASSKDRDDTQYF. The rearrangement joins TRBV10-1 to TRBJ2-3; 8 bases map to TRBD1. Germline CDR1 is WNHNN and CDR2 is SYGVQD (reference sequence). This CDR3 contains 13 residues. J was trimmed by 6 bases and V by 6 bases; bases with no gene match: 5.

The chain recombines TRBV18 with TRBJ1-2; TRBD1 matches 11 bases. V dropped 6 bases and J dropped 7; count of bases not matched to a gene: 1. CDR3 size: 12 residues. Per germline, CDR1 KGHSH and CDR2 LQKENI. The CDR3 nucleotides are TGTGCCAGCTCTGGACAGGGGGCTGGCTACACCTTC. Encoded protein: CASSGQGAGYTF.

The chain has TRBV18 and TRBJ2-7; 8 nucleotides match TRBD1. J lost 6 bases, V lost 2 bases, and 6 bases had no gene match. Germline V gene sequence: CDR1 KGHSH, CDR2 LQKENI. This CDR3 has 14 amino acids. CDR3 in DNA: TGTGCCAGCTCACCAACGGCAGGGGGCAGCGAGCAGTACTTC. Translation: CASSPTAGGSEQYF.

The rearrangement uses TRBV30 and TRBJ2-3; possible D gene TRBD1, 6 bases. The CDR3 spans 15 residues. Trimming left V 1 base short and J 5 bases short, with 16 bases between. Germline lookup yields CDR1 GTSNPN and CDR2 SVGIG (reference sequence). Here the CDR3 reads CAWSAAGESGDTQYF. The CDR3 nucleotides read TGTGCCTGGAGTGCGGCAGGGGAATCGGGAGATACGCAGTATTTT.